These 15 T cell receptor beta chains came from one sample sequenced in a study of cytomegalovirus exposure and HLA in healthy donors. PCR was performed using 60 Vbeta and 13 Jbeta primers. The data were produced by immunoSEQ multiplex PCR, yet TCRdb's version contains in-frame clones alone and is incomplete. The sample has under 130,000 clones, around three quarters seen once. Material: PBMCs. Source of these receptors: a man aged 45 to 65 in good health and CMV-seropositive.

The rearrangement uses TRBV27 and TRBJ1-5; 7 nucleotides line up with TRBD1. Germline-derived CDR1 and CDR2 are MNHEY and SMNVEV (reference sequence). The V and J ends lost 2 bases and 2 bases, in that order; junction bases with no gene match: 6. The CDR3 runs 16 residues. The CDR3 here is CASSLIPGGGNQPQHF. The CDR3 DNA is TGTGCCAGCAGTTTAATTCCAGGGGGTGGCAATCAGCCCCAGCATTTT.

V and J are TRBV6-5 and TRBJ1-2; D is unresolved. Deletions cut 5 bases from V and 6 bases from J, with 13 bases between. The germline CDR1 and CDR2 sequences are MNHEY and SVGAGI. The CDR3 covers 13 residues. In DNA, the CDR3 is TGTGCCAGCAGTCGCGACGGCGGGAATGGCTACACCTTC. Protein: CASSRDGGNGYTF.

This sequence joins TRBV5-4 and TRBJ2-1; 10 bases map to TRBD1. Germline CDR1 SGHNT, CDR2 YYREEE (reference sequence). The CDR3 is 16 amino acids. J lost 8 bases, V lost 0 bases, and 8 bases had no gene match. CDR3 loop: CASSLATGTGEDEQFF. The DNA for the CDR3 is TGTGCCAGCAGCTTGGCCACCGGGACAGGGGAGGATGAGCAGTTCTTC.

The J gene is TRBJ1-6, the V gene TRBV15; D gene ambiguous. In germline, CDR1 is LNHNV, CDR2 YYDKDF (reference sequence). V was cut by 0 bases and J by 9 bases, with 18 bases left in between. The CDR3 length is 17 residues. For the CDR3, the DNA is TGTGCCACCAGCAGAGACCGGACTGGAGGGATAATTTCACCCCTCCACTTT. Translated, it gives CATSRDRTGGIISPLHF.

V is TRBV4-2 and J is TRBJ2-3; D remains unclear. The CDR3 totals 14 residues. V lost 0 bases and J 5 bases, leaving 9 bases between the germline ends. Per germline, CDR1 LGHNA and CDR2 YNFKEQ. The CDR3 DNA reads as TGTGCCAGCAGCCAAGAACTGTTTCGAGATACGCAGTATTTT. It codes for CASSQELFRDTQYF.

For this clone: The same CDR3 can be traced to other DNA sequences in this sample. The chain recombines TRBV30 with TRBJ1-5, with 7 bases identical to TRBD1. CDR1 is GTSNPN and CDR2 is SVGIG in the germline V gene (reference sequence). The CDR3 sequence is 14 residues long. The ends lost 8 bases at V and 6 bases at J; junction bases unmatched: 13. The CDR3: CALGGTGVGQPQHF. The CDR3 DNA reads TGTGCCCTTGGAGGAACAGGGGTAGGTCAGCCCCAGCATTTT.

Remarks on this clone: The junction departs from germline at one end; a sequencing error may be responsible. The rearrangement links TRBV2 to TRBJ1-2; a weak D match, TRBD1 (6 bases). Germline assignment: CDR1 SNHLY and CDR2 FYNNEI. CDR3 length: 15 residues. The CDR3 sequence is CASSERPGANYGHTF. The DNA of the CDR3 is TGTGCCAGCAGTGAAAGGCCAGGGGCTAACTATGGCCACACCTTC.

The chain is built from TRBV9 and TRBJ1-1; D call uncertain. Germline values: CDR1 SGDLS, CDR2 YYNGEE. The germline V and J ends were trimmed by 3 bases and 3 bases, with 12 bases remaining between them. CDR3 length equals 14 residues. The CDR3 nucleotides are TGTGCCAGCAGCGCTACCAGCGGGTACACTGAAGCTTTCTTT. It specifies CASSATSGYTEAFF.

This clone was found once. V gene TRBV5-1 combines with J gene TRBJ2-7; TRBD1 aligns across 8 bases. V shed 4 bases, J shed 4 bases, and the junction held 4 bases outside the gene matches. This CDR3 comprises 13 residues. Germline V gene data show CDR1 as SGHRS and CDR2 as YFSETQ. CDR3 amino acids: CASSLDREYEQYF. DNA for the CDR3: TGCGCCAGCAGCCTGGACAGGGAGTACGAGCAGTACTTC.

The chain uses TRBV4-1 and TRBJ1-2; D unresolved. Trimming removed 1 base from V and 0 bases from J, with 9 bases in between. There are 15 residues in the CDR3. CDR1 MGHRA and CDR2 YSYEKL come from the germline V gene. For the CDR3, the DNA is TGCGCCAGCAGCCAAGTCCCGGACTCTAACTATGGCTACACCTTC. It specifies CASSQVPDSNYGYTF.

The chain joins TRBV5-1 to TRBJ2-7; 8 bases are a match to TRBD2. The CDR3 is 16 amino acids. The trim removed 4 bases at V and 1 base at J, leaving 10 bases unmatched. CDR1 and CDR2 from the germline V gene are SGHRS and YFSETQ. CDR3 region: CASSPTDGTRSYEQYF. CDR3 DNA sequence: TGCGCCAGCAGCCCGACAGACGGGACTAGGTCCTACGAGCAGTACTTC.

The chain recombines TRBV4-1 with TRBJ1-2; D is unclear. With 0 bases removed from V and 4 bases from J, the gap between germline ends came to 15 bases. CDR1 MGHRA and CDR2 YSYEKL come from the germline V gene. The CDR3 has 16 amino acids. The CDR3 here is CASSQDMSVYIYGYTF. CDR3 in DNA: TGCGCCAGCAGCCAAGATATGAGCGTTTATATCTATGGCTACACCTTC.

Only one count was recorded for this clone. J is TRBJ2-3 and V is TRBV28; TRBD1 aligns across 9 bases. CDR3 length: 15 amino acids. With V trimmed by 10 bases and J by 1 base, 9 bases remained unmatched. Germline V gene lookup returns CDR1 MDHEN and CDR2 SYDVKM. The CDR3 here is CATGTGPSGTDTQYF. The CDR3 DNA reads TGTGCCACCGGGACAGGGCCTTCGGGCACAGATACGCAGTATTTT.

The chain is built from TRBV6-1 and TRBJ2-7, with 7 bases that match TRBD1. The V gene end was trimmed by 6 bases and the J gene end by 6 bases; junction bases not matched to a gene: 14. Per germline, CDR1 MNHNS and CDR2 SASEGT. CDR3 length equals 15 residues. CDR3 coding DNA: TGTGCCAGCAGCCGCCCCGGGACAGCTGACCTCGAGCAGTACTTC. It yields the protein CASSRPGTADLEQYF.

This clone was seen once. This chain uses TRBV5-1 with TRBJ2-7; D ambiguous. The V gene lost 2 bases and the J gene lost 2 bases, with 8 bases spanning the gap. The germline gives CDR1 SGHRS, CDR2 YFSETQ. The CDR3 totals 13 residues. The CDR3 bases are TGCGCCAGCAGCTTTGGCGGAACCTACGAGCAGTACTTC. Encoded protein: CASSFGGTYEQYF.